Below are 20 T cell receptor beta chains sequenced from a single sample in a study of cytomegalovirus exposure and HLA in healthy donors. PCR was performed using 60 Vbeta and 13 Jbeta primers. Repertoires were generated with immunoSEQ multiplex PCR, while TCRdb's copy carries only in-frame clones and drops some. The data hold some 180,000 clones, with around 75% observed a single time. The sequenced sample consisted of PBMCs. All receptors derive from a male donor in good health and CMV-seronegative.

A single count supports this clone. Additional DNA sequences in this sample encode the identical CDR3. The chain recombines TRBV7-9 with TRBJ2-1; TRBD1 matches 10 bases. V dropped 4 bases and J dropped 4; count of bases not matched to a gene: 4. The CDR3 spans 15 residues. The germline V gene encodes CDR1 SEHNR and CDR2 FQNEAQ (reference sequence). The CDR3 DNA reads TGTGCCAGCAGCTCCGGACAGGGGGAGTACAATGAGCAGTTCTTC. This translates into CASSSGQGEYNEQFF.

This chain uses TRBV28 with TRBJ2-7; TRBD1 agrees at 7 bases. After removal of 1 base from V and 6 bases from J, the junction contained 12 bases not matched to a gene. There are 16 residues in the CDR3. Germline CDR1 and CDR2: MDHEN and SYDVKM. The CDR3 spells CASSLYIDRADAEQYF. In nucleotides, the CDR3 is TGTGCCAGCAGTTTATATATCGACAGGGCGGACGCCGAGCAGTACTTC. Complete variable domain (other parts from reference TRBV28 and TRBJ2-7): DVKVTQSSRYLVKRTGEKVFLECVQDMDHENMFWYRQDPGLGLRLIYFSYDVKMKEKGDIPEGYSVSREKKERFSLILESASTNQTSMYLCASSLYIDRADAEQYFGPGTRLTVT.

V is TRBV28 and J is TRBJ2-1; TRBD2 matches at 8 bases. J gave up 7 bases and V 6 bases, and 11 bases lay outside the gene matches. The germline V gene encodes CDR1 MDHEN and CDR2 SYDVKM. This CDR3 is 15 amino acids long. The CDR3 protein is CASSPSGSYRNEQFF. The CDR3 DNA is TGTGCCAGCAGCCCGAGCGGGAGTTACCGAAATGAGCAGTTCTTC. The full variable domain, its missing parts supplied by reference TRBV28 and TRBJ2-1, is DVKVTQSSRYLVKRTGEKVFLECVQDMDHENMFWYRQDPGLGLRLIYFSYDVKMKEKGDIPEGYSVSREKKERFSLILESASTNQTSMYLCASSPSGSYRNEQFFGPGTRLTVL.

The rearrangement uses TRBV15 and TRBJ1-1; tentatively, D is TRBD1 (6 bases). Trimming shortened V by 3 bases and J by 0 bases, and 11 bases separated the two germline ends. The CDR3 is 15 amino acids. CDR1 and CDR2 (germline): LNHNV, YYDKDF (reference sequence). CDR3 sequence (DNA): TGTGCCACCAGCAGGAACAGGGCCTTGAACACTGAAGCTTTCTTT. Protein: CATSRNRALNTEAFF.

This chain joins TRBV28 and TRBJ2-1, with 13 bases aligning to TRBD2. V shed 6 bases, J shed 8 bases, and the junction held 13 bases outside the gene matches. CDR1 and CDR2 (germline): MDHEN, SYDVKM. The CDR3 is 17 residues long. CDR3 amino acids: CASSLPGLAGKRHEQFF. CDR3 nucleotides: TGTGCCAGCAGCTTACCGGGACTAGCGGGAAAACGGCATGAGCAGTTCTTC.

The chain has TRBV27 and TRBJ1-5; TRBD1 is a possible D gene (5 bases). CDR1 and CDR2 (germline): MNHEY, SMNVEV (reference sequence). This CDR3 has 15 amino acids. V lost 6 bases to trimming and J lost 3 bases, with 15 bases between them. The CDR3 sequence is CASRSTGGINQPQHF. As DNA, the CDR3 is TGTGCCAGCAGATCTACCGGGGGGATCAATCAGCCCCAGCATTTT.

This clone was seen only a few times. The CDR3 DNA sequence: TGTGCCAGCACTAGACAGGGTGCCACTGAAGCTTTCTTT. Protein product: CASTRQGATEAFF. V is TRBV14 and J is TRBJ1-1; 7 nucleotides line up with TRBD1. This CDR3 region has 13 residues. Germline V gene lookup returns CDR1 SGHDN and CDR2 FVKESK. Trimming took 7 bases from V and 4 from J; bases not matched to a gene: 6.

This clone appeared a single time. The chain uses TRBV7-2 and TRBJ1-2; D is undetermined. Germline V gives CDR1 SGHTA, CDR2 FQGNSA. Trimming took 2 bases from V and 9 from J, leaving 13 bases between them. This CDR3 is built from 13 residues. The CDR3 sequence is CASSLNSRTSYTF. The CDR3 DNA is TGTGCCAGCAGCTTAAATTCTCGGACTAGCTACACCTTC.

The chain carries TRBV6-6 and TRBJ1-3, with D perhaps matching TRBD1 (5 bases). CDR1 is MNHNY and CDR2 is SVGAGI in the germline V gene (reference sequence). CDR3 length: 14 amino acids. V was trimmed by 6 bases and J by 3 bases, leaving 12 bases between them. Here the CDR3 DNA reads TGTGCCAGCAGCCTCGGGGGTTATGGAAACACCATATATTTT. It yields the protein CASSLGGYGNTIYF.

Regarding this clone: Other DNA sequences from this sample encode an identical CDR3 as well. The chain carries TRBV19 and TRBJ2-7, with TRBD1 identical over 7 bases. The CDR3 runs to 15 residues. Germline assignment: CDR1 LNHDA and CDR2 SQIVND (reference sequence). The V and J ends lost 3 bases and 1 base, in that order; junction bases with no gene match: 6. The CDR3 DNA sequence: TGTGCCAGTAGTATTGGGGACAGAGATTCCTACGAGCAGTACTTC. Encoded protein: CASSIGDRDSYEQYF.

V and J are TRBV11-2 and TRBJ2-6; 7 bases map to TRBD1. The germline gives CDR1 SGHAT, CDR2 FQNNGV. This CDR3 spans 15 amino acids. The V and J ends lost 6 bases and 2 bases, in that order; junction bases with no gene match: 4. In DNA, the CDR3 is TGTGCCAGCAGTACTCAGGGGGCTGGGGCCAACGTCCTGACTTTC. This sequence encodes CASSTQGAGANVLTF. The full variable domain, with the rest looked up from reference TRBV11-2 and TRBJ2-6, is EAGVAQSPRYKIIEKRQSVAFWCNPISGHATLYWYQQILGQGPKLLIQFQNNGVVDDSQLPKDRFSAERLKGVDSTLKIQPAKLEDSAVYLCASSTQGAGANVLTFGAGSRLTVL.

DNA of the CDR3: TGTGCCAGCAGCGCTCGCATGGGTGGAGGTTTGAACACTGAAGCTTTCTTT. It codes for CASSARMGGGLNTEAFF. This rearrangement joins TRBV25-1 to TRBJ1-1; D is unclear. Trimming removed 6 bases at V and 0 bases at J, with 20 bases between. Germline CDR1 and CDR2: MGHDK and SYGVNS. The CDR3 sequence is 17 residues long.

The gene calls are TRBV28 and TRBJ1-1, with D possibly matching TRBD1 (5 bases). CDR3 length: 14 residues. Germline loops: CDR1 MDHEN, CDR2 SYDVKM. V was clipped by 4 bases and J by 1 base, with 10 bases between them. The CDR3 DNA sequence: TGTGCCAGCAGTTCCTACAGGAAGAACACTGAAGCTTTCTTT. It codes for CASSSYRKNTEAFF.

J is TRBJ2-6 and V is TRBV5-8, with a tentative D call TRBD2 (5 bases). V lost 4 bases, J lost 0 bases, and 17 bases lay in between. CDR1 is SGHTS, CDR2 YDEGEE, per germline. The CDR3 has 18 amino acids. The CDR3 protein is CASSQGTGWNSGANVLTF. Here the CDR3 DNA reads TGTGCCAGCAGCCAAGGAACGGGATGGAACTCTGGGGCCAACGTCCTGACTTTC.

As concerns this clone: An end of the junction differs from the germline gene, which may be a read error. The chain recombines TRBV7-9 with TRBJ2-5; 8 positions match TRBD2. This CDR3 spans 16 amino acids. CDR1 SEHNR and CDR2 FQNEAQ come from the germline V gene (reference sequence). CDR3 DNA sequence: TGTTCCAGCAGCTTAGCTAACGGGGGGGGACAAGAGACCCAGTACTTC. This codes for CSSSLANGGGQETQYF.

The V gene is TRBV13, the J gene TRBJ1-1; D unresolved. Trimming pared 4 bases from V and 0 bases from J, leaving 6 bases between. This CDR3 spans 13 amino acids. In germline, CDR1 is PRHDT, CDR2 FYEKMQ (reference sequence). CDR3: CASSYRLNTEAFF. CDR3 nucleotides: TGTGCCAGCAGCTACAGACTGAACACTGAAGCTTTCTTT.

The chain carries TRBV4-3 and TRBJ1-5, with 8 positions matching TRBD1. V shed 1 base and J 6 bases; nucleotides not matched to a gene: 5. The CDR3 runs to 15 residues. The germline V gene has CDR1 LGHNA and CDR2 YSLEER. This CDR3 reads CASSQATGVSQPQHF. The DNA for the CDR3 is TGCGCCAGCAGCCAAGCGACAGGGGTGTCTCAGCCCCAGCATTTT.

This clone was picked up a small number of times. The chain couples TRBV2 to TRBJ1-5; weak D call: TRBD1 (6 bases). V dropped 5 bases and J dropped 0 bases, with 17 bases sitting between them. CDR3 size: 17 residues. CDR1 and CDR2 from the germline V gene are SNHLY and FYNNEI. CDR3 loop: CASSPGGGAYSNQPQHF. The CDR3 region has the DNA TGTGCCAGCAGTCCAGGCGGGGGGGCTTATAGCAATCAGCCCCAGCATTTT.

V and J are TRBV23-1 and TRBJ2-2, with TRBD1 matching 7 bases. TRBV23-1 is marked as an open reading frame, function uncertain. The length of the CDR3 is 18 residues. J was trimmed by 1 base and V by 8 bases; bases with no gene match: 16. The DNA of the CDR3 is TGCGCCAGCCGACCCAACCTCGGACAGGTAGGGAACACCGGGGAGCTGTTTTTT. Translating it yields CASRPNLGQVGNTGELFF.

This clone was observed a few times. The gene calls are TRBV2 and TRBJ1-5; 9 positions match TRBD1. The trim removed 8 bases at V and 8 bases at J, leaving 10 bases unmatched. The CDR3 totals 14 residues. Germline CDR1 is SNHLY and CDR2 is FYNNEI. In DNA, the CDR3 is TGTGCCAGCCGGACAGGGGATCTCTCGGAGCCCCAGCATTTT. It translates to CASRTGDLSEPQHF.